This is a list of T cell receptor beta chains from one sample in a study of blood T cell repertoires in COVID-19. Sequencing used immunoSEQ multiplex PCR; TCRdb keeps in-frame clones, though not all of them. The sample includes approximately 380,000 clones, about 85% of them seen just once. The sequencing sample was made of peripheral blood. These receptors all come from a woman between 18 and 29 years old with acute or convalescent COVID-19. The CDR3 runs from the conserved cysteine through the conserved F or W. The D gene is left open where the match is weak. Where a row states a size, it is once, few, many or the class of an expanded clone; other rows omit it.

D gene	clone size	J gene	V gene	CDR3 protein	CDR3 DNA
TRBD2	-	TRBJ2-1	TRBV3-1/TRBV3-2	CASSQEWGGTYNEQFF	TGTGCCAGCAGCCAAGAATGGGGGGGGACCTACAATGAGCAGTTCTTC
-	few	TRBJ1-4	TRBV5-1	CASSKQGWVTEKLFF	TGCGCCAGCAGCAAACAGGGTTGGGTCACTGAAAAACTGTTTTTT
TRBD1	-	TRBJ1-1	TRBV4-1	CASSPGGRGRMNTEAFF	TGCGCCAGCAGCCCCGGAGGCAGGGGGCGGATGAACACTGAAGCTTTCTTT
-	-	TRBJ1-2	TRBV3-1/TRBV3-2	CASSQEGGAVGYTF	TGTGCCAGCAGCCAAGAAGGGGGGGCAGTCGGCTACACCTTC
-	-	TRBJ2-7	TRBV5-6	CASSFLFYEQYF	TGTGCCAGCAGCTTTCTTTTCTACGAGCAGTACTTC
TRBD1	-	TRBJ1-2	TRBV7-2	CASNLRQGDYGYTF	TGTGCCAGCAACCTCAGACAGGGGGACTATGGCTACACCTTC
-	-	TRBJ1-1	TRBV15	CATSRGYGEGTEAFF	TGTGCCACCAGCAGAGGGTACGGGGAGGGCACTGAAGCTTTCTTT
TRBD1	-	TRBJ1-2	TRBV3-1/TRBV3-2	CASSPNRGLNYGYTF	TGTGCCAGCAGCCCCAACAGGGGTCTTAACTATGGCTACACCTTC
TRBD2	-	TRBJ2-3	TRBV4-2	CASSQDGGGAGDTQYF	TGTGCCAGCAGCCAAGATGGCGGGGGGGCCGGAGATACGCAGTATTTT
-	-	TRBJ2-5	TRBV2	CASSQQGQETQYF	TGTGCCAGCAGCCAGCAGGGCCAAGAGACCCAGTACTTC
TRBD1	-	TRBJ1-2	TRBV28	CASGTADGYTF	TGTGCCAGCGGGACAGCGGATGGCTACACCTTC
TRBD2	-	TRBJ2-5	TRBV10-3	CAINEGGETQYF	TGTGCCATCAACGAGGGAGGGGAGACCCAGTACTTC
TRBD1	-	TRBJ1-5	TRBV4-1	CASSQGQGASQPQHF	TGCGCCAGCAGTCAGGGACAGGGGGCTTCTCAGCCCCAGCATTTT
-	-	TRBJ2-1	TRBV28	CASTANRNEQFF	TGTGCCAGCACCGCAAACCGGAATGAGCAGTTCTTC
TRBD1	-	TRBJ1-1	TRBV2	CASSEGGQGTEAFF	TGTGCCAGCAGTGAAGGCGGACAGGGGACTGAAGCTTTCTTT
TRBD1	-	TRBJ1-1	TRBV7-3	CASSLVEGAAEAFF	TGTGCCAGCAGCTTAGTTGAGGGGGCTGCTGAAGCTTTCTTT
-	-	TRBJ2-4	TRBV7-9	CASRSNSLAKNIQYF	TGTGCCAGCAGAAGCAACTCCCTAGCCAAAAACATTCAGTACTTC
TRBD2	-	TRBJ2-7	TRBV6-6	CATGLAGFFRYF	TGTGCCACGGGACTAGCGGGTTTTTTCCGGTACTTC
-	once	TRBJ1-5	TRBV28	CASSSRLVPQPQHF	TGTGCCAGCAGCTCCCGACTTGTCCCCCAGCCCCAGCATTTT
-	-	TRBJ2-3	TRBV11-2	CASSGGAVSTDTQYF	TGTGCCAGCAGCGGAGGGGCGGTTAGCACAGATACGCAGTATTTT
-	-	TRBJ1-1	TRBV19	CASSMLAGNPEAFF	TGTGCCAGTAGTATGTTGGCGGGGAATCCTGAAGCTTTCTTT
TRBD1	-	TRBJ1-1	TRBV2	CASRPGTAPNTEAFF	TGTGCCAGCAGGCCCGGGACAGCCCCTAACACTGAAGCTTTCTTT
TRBD1	-	TRBJ1-1	TRBV7-9	CASNVWGDPTGSTEAFF	TGTGCCAGCAATGTCTGGGGGGATCCGACAGGGAGCACTGAAGCTTTCTTT
-	-	TRBJ2-7	TRBV5-1	CASSLVADSSYEQYF	TGCGCCAGCAGCTTGGTTGCGGATAGCTCCTACGAGCAGTACTTC
TRBD1	-	TRBJ2-3	TRBV11-2	CASSPGTGSTDTQYF	TGTGCCAGCAGCCCCGGGACAGGGAGCACAGATACGCAGTATTTT
TRBD1	-	TRBJ2-1	TRBV11-2	CASSLTGEAYNEQFF	TGTGCCAGCAGCTTGACAGGGGAGGCCTACAATGAGCAGTTCTTC
-	-	TRBJ2-7	TRBV5-1	CASSSGDARGHEQYF	TGCGCCAGCAGCTCGGGGGACGCCCGAGGCCACGAGCAGTACTTC
TRBD1	-	TRBJ2-1	TRBV19	CASSQRDRGHEQFF	TGTGCCAGTAGTCAGAGGGACAGGGGGCATGAGCAGTTCTTC
TRBD1	-	TRBJ1-4	TRBV19	CASSITDRSNEKLFF	TGTGCCAGTAGCATTACGGACAGGTCTAATGAAAAACTGTTTTTT
TRBD1	-	TRBJ1-4	TRBV5-1	CASSLEGAREKLFF	TGCGCCAGCAGCCTGGAGGGGGCGCGGGAAAAACTGTTTTTT
-	-	TRBJ1-2	TRBV5-1	CASSLAGENYGYTF	TGCGCCAGCAGCCTGGCGGGGGAGAACTATGGCTACACCTTC
-	-	TRBJ1-1	TRBV6-5	CASSPIRARNTEAFF	TGTGCCAGCAGTCCAATCAGGGCTCGCAACACTGAAGCTTTCTTT
TRBD1	-	TRBJ1-1	TRBV7-4	CASSLKTGGIAEAFF	TGTGCCAGCAGCTTAAAGACAGGGGGCATCGCTGAAGCTTTCTTT
TRBD2	-	TRBJ2-5	TRBV5-1	CASSLASGAPETQYF	TGCGCCAGCAGCCTCGCTAGCGGGGCCCCAGAGACCCAGTACTTC
TRBD1	-	TRBJ2-7	TRBV10-3	CAISDPNRQGENEQYF	TGTGCCATCAGTGACCCAAATCGACAGGGGGAGAACGAGCAGTACTTC
-	-	TRBJ1-1	TRBV29-1	CSVTRENTEAFF	TGCAGCGTTACCAGGGAGAACACTGAAGCTTTCTTT
TRBD1	-	TRBJ1-2	TRBV18	CASSPQGANGYTF	TGTGCCAGCTCACCACAGGGGGCGAATGGCTACACCTTC
-	-	TRBJ1-3	TRBV2	CASSEGRTGNTIYF	TGTGCCAGCAGTGAAGGCAGAACCGGAAACACCATATATTTT
-	-	TRBJ2-7	TRBV18	CASSPAALATGEQYF	TGTGCCAGCTCACCCGCCGCGCTAGCTACGGGCGAGCAGTACTTC
-	once	TRBJ2-2	TRBV19	CASSIDPGTTNTGELFF	TGTGCCAGTAGTATAGACCCCGGGACAACGAACACCGGGGAGCTGTTTTTT
TRBD2	-	TRBJ2-7	TRBV24-1	CATSDSGGLGQGSPYEQYF	TGTGCCACCAGTGATTCGGGGGGTTTGGGGCAGGGTTCTCCCTACGAGCAGTACTTC
-	-	TRBJ2-7	TRBV5-1	CASSAPPGDEQYF	TGCGCCAGCAGCGCGCCCCCAGGGGACGAGCAGTACTTC
-	-	TRBJ2-7	TRBV28	CASSHPRAGGEQYF	TGTGCCAGCAGCCACCCCAGGGCCGGGGGAGAGCAGTACTTC
-	-	TRBJ1-1	TRBV28	CASSLTAMNTEAFF	TGTGCCAGCAGTTTAACAGCAATGAACACTGAAGCTTTCTTT
-	-	TRBJ1-2	TRBV12-3/TRBV12-4	CASTRGSSYGYTF	TGTGCCAGCACCCGGGGGTCCTCCTATGGCTACACCTTC
TRBD1	-	TRBJ2-2	TRBV11-3	CASSETGSGELFF	TGTGCCAGCAGTGAGACAGGGTCCGGGGAGCTGTTTTTT
TRBD1	-	TRBJ2-2	TRBV6-5	CASRGQGISGELFF	TGTGCCAGCAGAGGACAGGGAATATCCGGGGAGCTGTTTTTT
TRBD1	-	TRBJ1-3	TRBV6-1	CASSEPTGNGNTIYF	TGTGCCAGCAGTGAACCGACAGGGAATGGAAACACCATATATTTT
TRBD1	-	TRBJ2-7	TRBV5-1	CASSLWAGGSYEQYF	TGCGCCAGCAGCTTGTGGGCAGGGGGCTCGTACGAGCAGTACTTC
TRBD2	-	TRBJ2-3	TRBV7-3	CASSPGTSGSSDTQYF	TGTGCCAGCAGCCCCGGGACTAGCGGGAGTTCAGATACGCAGTATTTT
-	-	TRBJ1-6	TRBV6-5	CASSYVGVNSPLHF	TGTGCCAGCAGTTACGTCGGGGTTAATTCACCCCTCCACTTT
-	-	TRBJ1-1	TRBV12-2	CASRLELVEAFF	TGTGCAAGTCGCTTAGAGTTAGTTGAAGCTTTCTTT
-	-	TRBJ2-7	TRBV15	CATSRNSGLTYEQYF	TGTGCCACCAGCAGAAATAGCGGACTCACCTACGAGCAGTACTTC
-	-	TRBJ1-5	TRBV30	CAWSVNGRDQPQHF	TGTGCCTGGAGTGTGAATGGCAGGGATCAGCCCCAGCATTTT
-	-	TRBJ1-2	TRBV9	CASSVDPTGPNANYGYTF	TGTGCCAGCAGCGTAGACCCAACAGGGCCCAATGCTAACTATGGCTACACCTTC